The next 23 T cell receptor beta chains were all read from a single sample in a study of blood T cell repertoires in COVID-19. The data were produced by immunoSEQ multiplex PCR, yet TCRdb's version contains in-frame clones alone and is incomplete. The sample records approximately 270,000 clones, roughly 88% being singletons. The specimen sequenced was PBMCs or T cells enriched from blood (not recorded which). The source is a woman in her forties or fifties who had recovered from COVID-19.

This chain joins TRBV6-1 and TRBJ2-7; 7 bases agree with TRBD2. Germline V gene data show CDR1 as MNHNS and CDR2 as SASEGT. This CDR3 spans 15 amino acids. V gave up 2 bases and J gave up 5 bases; unmatched junction bases: 9. The CDR3 region has the DNA TGTGCCAGCAGTGAACAATTTGGGGGGGAGGACGAGCAGTACTTC. This encodes CASSEQFGGEDEQYF.

The chain has TRBV2 and TRBJ2-3; D is possibly TRBD2 (5 bases). Germline V gives CDR1 SNHLY, CDR2 FYNNEI. The CDR3 length is 13 residues. Trimming cost V 6 bases and J 5 bases, with 12 bases left between them. CDR3: CASSPSGEDTQYF. Written as DNA, the CDR3 is TGTGCCAGCAGCCCGAGCGGTGAAGATACGCAGTATTTT.

The chain links TRBV6-5 to TRBJ2-3; TRBD1 matches at 7 bases. In germline, CDR1 is MNHEY, CDR2 SVGAGI. The CDR3 loop spans 13 amino acids. Trimming removed 7 bases from V and 5 bases from J; junction bases left unmatched: 6. Here the CDR3 DNA reads TGTGCCAGCAAAGAAGGGGGCGTAGATACGCAGTATTTT. Its protein product is CASKEGGVDTQYF.

The chain uses TRBV3-1 (or the pseudogene TRBV3-2) and TRBJ2-2, with 7 positions matching TRBD2. The CDR3 is made up of 14 amino acids. The junction had 6 bases not matched to a gene; V was cut back by 4 bases and J by 7 bases. Germline V gives CDR1 LGHDT, CDR2 YNNKEL (reference sequence). CDR3: CASSRSGEVGELFF. The DNA for the CDR3 is TGTGCCAGCAGCCGGAGCGGGGAGGTCGGGGAGCTGTTTTTT.

The V call is TRBV5-1, the J call TRBJ1-6; D might be TRBD1 (5 bases). Trimming shortened V by 5 bases and J by 7 bases, and 13 bases separated the two germline ends. Germline loops: CDR1 SGHRS, CDR2 YFSETQ. CDR3 length: 14 amino acids. CDR3 nucleotides: TGCGCCAGCAGGGGCGCAGGGTTAAATTCACCCCTCCACTTT. Amino acids: CASRGAGLNSPLHF.

The rearrangement links TRBV18 to TRBJ1-1; 7 nucleotides line up with TRBD1. The ends lost 3 bases at V and 8 bases at J; junction bases unmatched: 3. Germline loops: CDR1 KGHSH, CDR2 LQKENI. The CDR3 runs 12 residues. The CDR3 loop reads CASSPRGREAFF. DNA for the CDR3: TGTGCCAGCTCACCTAGGGGGCGAGAAGCTTTCTTT.

This clone has only one observation. The CDR3 loop reads CASSRGLTRSEQFF. CDR3 bases: TGTGCCAGCAGCCGCGGCCTTACTCGGAGTGAGCAGTTCTTC. This rearrangement joins TRBV6-6 to TRBJ2-1; D not resolved. The V gene lost 6 bases and the J gene lost 9 bases, with 18 bases spanning the gap. Germline CDR1 and CDR2: MNHNY and SVGAGI (reference sequence). The CDR3 has 14 amino acids.

V and J are TRBV6-5 and TRBJ1-6; TRBD1 aligns across 7 bases. CDR1 MNHEY and CDR2 SVGAGI come from the germline V gene. V dropped 5 bases and J dropped 6; count of bases not matched to a gene: 4. The CDR3 has 14 amino acids. The DNA for the CDR3 is TGTGCCAGCAGTCTCAGACAGGGTAATTCACCCCTCCACTTT. Its translation: CASSLRQGNSPLHF.

This clone occurred a few times. The chain employs TRBV2 and TRBJ2-7, with TRBD1 identical over 8 bases. The ends lost 8 bases at V and 6 bases at J; junction bases unmatched: 9. This CDR3 has 13 amino acids. Germline assignment: CDR1 SNHLY and CDR2 FYNNEI. The CDR3, as DNA: TGTGCCAGCTCTTACTCCGGACAGGGCGAGCAGTACTTC. It specifies CASSYSGQGEQYF.

This sequence joins TRBV19 and TRBJ1-1, with 7 nucleotides matching TRBD1. From germline, CDR1 is LNHDA and CDR2 SQIVND (reference sequence). V dropped 3 bases and J dropped 0; count of bases not matched to a gene: 10. The CDR3 is 17 residues long. The CDR3 region is CASSIGSGGTMNTEAFF. Written as DNA, the CDR3 is TGTGCCAGTAGTATTGGGTCAGGGGGTACCATGAACACTGAAGCTTTCTTT.

The genes are TRBV7-9 and TRBJ2-5; tentatively, D is TRBD1 (6 bases). Germline CDR1 reads SEHNR; CDR2 reads FQNEAQ (reference sequence). CDR3 length: 15 amino acids. Trimming left V 3 bases short and J 0 bases short, with 11 bases between. The CDR3, as DNA: TGTGCCAGCAGCTTCCAGGGGCGCCACCAAGAGACCCAGTACTTC. It codes for CASSFQGRHQETQYF.

V is TRBV5-4 and J is TRBJ2-3; TRBD2 might be the D (7 bases). CDR3 length: 16 residues. Germline V gene lookup returns CDR1 SGHNT and CDR2 YYREEE (reference sequence). V lost 0 bases and J lost 1, with 12 bases in between. The CDR3 here is CASSLGGGTRTDTQYF. The CDR3, as DNA: TGTGCCAGCAGCTTGGGGGGGGGCACACGCACAGATACGCAGTATTTT.

This clone was detected only once. The chain employs TRBV7-2 and TRBJ2-7; 9 nucleotides align to TRBD1. The ends lost 4 bases at V and 7 bases at J; junction bases unmatched: 11. There are 15 residues in the CDR3. Germline CDR1 is SGHTA and CDR2 is FQGNSA. The CDR3 nucleotides are TGTGCCAGCAGCTCGACCGGGACAGGGTATTTAGAGCAGTACTTC. Its protein is CASSSTGTGYLEQYF. Full variable domain (remainder filled in from reference TRBV7-2 and TRBJ2-7): GAGVSQSPSNKVTEKGKDVELRCDPISGHTALYWYRQSLGQGLEFLIYFQGNSAPDKSGLPSDRFSAERTGGSVSTLTIQRTQQEDSAVYLCASSSTGTGYLEQYFGPGTRLTVT.

The V gene is TRBV29-1, the J gene TRBJ2-1, with TRBD2 identical over 7 bases. CDR3 size: 13 residues. V lost 4 bases to trimming and J lost 7 bases; unmatched junction nucleotides: 7. CDR1 is SQVTM and CDR2 is ANQGSEA in the germline V gene. The CDR3 spells CSVGPGLTNEQFF. CDR3 sequence (DNA): TGCAGCGTTGGACCGGGACTAACTAATGAGCAGTTCTTC.

This chain uses TRBV23-1 with TRBJ1-6; a possible D gene is TRBD1 (6 bases). TRBV23-1 is noted as an ORF with a role that remains uncertain. This CDR3 comprises 20 residues. V was shortened by 6 bases and J by 5 bases, with 29 bases between the two germline ends. The CDR3 nucleotides read TGCGCCAGCAGGGGTCGGGGGGCATCGCGACGGGGCCATAATAATTCACCCCTCCACTTT. It yields the protein CASRGRGASRRGHNNSPLHF.

V is TRBV7-6 and J is TRBJ1-1; a weak D match, TRBD1 (6 bases). The CDR3 is 14 amino acids. Germline-derived CDR1 and CDR2 are SGHVS and FNYEAQ. The germline V and J ends were trimmed by 5 bases and 1 base, with 11 bases remaining between them. The CDR3, as DNA: TGTGCCAGCAGCCAGAGGACAGAGAACACTGAAGCTTTCTTT. Translated, it gives CASSQRTENTEAFF.

The chain combines TRBV7-9 with TRBJ2-7; TRBD1 agrees at 8 bases. The germline V gene has CDR1 SEHNR and CDR2 FQNEAQ (reference sequence). The CDR3 length is 15 residues. V shed 5 bases, J shed 3 bases, and the junction held 9 bases outside the gene matches. The CDR3: CASSTRRDRSYEQYF. The DNA for the CDR3 is TGTGCCAGCAGCACCAGGAGGGACAGGAGCTACGAGCAGTACTTC.

This clone was counted between two and nine times. The chain has TRBV6-2 or TRBV6-3 and TRBJ1-2; TRBD1 aligns across 9 bases. Germline CDR1 and CDR2: MNHEY and SVGEGT. The J segment lost 4 bases and the V segment lost 5 bases, leaving 8 bases of the junction unmatched. This CDR3 spans 15 amino acids. The CDR3 coding sequence is TGTGCCAGCAGTCGTCCGGGACAGGGCTTCTATGGCTACACCTTC. This gives the protein CASSRPGQGFYGYTF.

The rearrangement uses TRBV11-2 and TRBJ2-1; 9 bases agree with TRBD2. The CDR3 covers 13 residues. The germline CDR1 and CDR2 sequences are SGHAT and FQNNGV. J was trimmed by 7 bases and V by 8 bases; bases with no gene match: 6. The CDR3 spells CASRASGENEQFF. In DNA form, the CDR3 reads TGTGCCAGCCGGGCTAGCGGGGAAAATGAGCAGTTCTTC.

The chain employs TRBV5-1 and TRBJ1-1, with TRBD1 matching over 8 bases. Trimming cost V 0 bases and J 6 bases; bases outside gene matches: 4. This CDR3 is 14 amino acids long. Germline V lookup: CDR1 SGHRS, CDR2 YFSETQ. The CDR3 loop reads CASSLVAGGSEAFF. In DNA, the CDR3 is TGCGCCAGCAGCTTGGTTGCAGGGGGCTCTGAAGCTTTCTTT.

The genes are TRBV7-2 and TRBJ2-1; D not resolved. The germline CDR1 and CDR2 sequences are SGHTA and FQGNSA. Trimming removed 3 bases from V and 4 bases from J, with 13 bases in between. CDR3 length: 15 residues. The CDR3 region has the DNA TGTGCCAGCAGCTTGTTCGACTTAAATTACAATGAGCAGTTCTTC. It yields the protein CASSLFDLNYNEQFF.

The chain's CDR3 is CASSLQAGSDSPLHF. CDR3 in DNA: TGTGCCAGCAGTTTGCAGGCGGGGTCTGATTCACCCCTCCACTTT. The chain recombines TRBV28 with TRBJ1-6, with D unclear. CDR1 MDHEN and CDR2 SYDVKM come from the germline V gene. V was shortened by 3 bases and J by 8 bases, with 14 bases between the two germline ends. The CDR3 sequence is 15 residues long.

As regards this clone: An end of the junction does not agree with germline; a read error may underlie this. The chain recombines TRBV5-1 with TRBJ1-4, with a tentative D call TRBD1 (6 bases). The CDR3 consists of 13 residues. CDR1 is SGHRS, CDR2 YFSETQ, per germline. In nucleotides, the CDR3 is TGCGCCAGCAGCCCCGGGACACCGGGCCGAGTTATATTT. The encoded protein is CASSPGTPGRVIF.